This T cell receptor (beta chain) is from a study of regulatory T cells in long-lasting Graves disease. For TCR beta, libraries came from iRepertoire HTBI primers and Arm-PCR of CDR3 regions. TCRdb re-analysed the multiplex PCR reads in MiXCR, keeping a single row per CDR3 protein. The repertoire has roughly 450,000 distinct CDR3 sequences, less than 25% of them found once; the top ten carry under 9%. Specified time point: persistent/refractory GD, antithyroid drugs over 5 years with positive TRAb. Extracted RNA from PBMCs served as the source of the TCR library. The trim removed 5 bases at V and 2 bases at J, leaving 8 bases unmatched. The CDR3 loop spans 14 amino acids. From germline, CDR1 is GTSNPN and CDR2 SVGIG (reference sequence).

The material was peripheral blood mononuclear cells (PBMCs), obtained when the disease was refractory, from a patient treated with antithyroid drugs. J is TRBJ1-2 and V is TRBV30; 7 nucleotides line up with TRBD1. This clonotype originated in a female donor with Graves disease. The CDR3 loop reads CAWGDQGQNYGYTF. CDR3 nucleotide sequence: TGTGCCTGGGGGGACCAGGGACAGAACTATGGCTACACCTTC.